The T cell receptor beta chain under discussion was sequenced for a study of tumor and adjacent non-tumor tissue in lung cancer. Study-wide points: TCR diversity was significantly greater in tumor than normal lung tissue.

With regard to this clonotype: Its antigen is not identified. A read error may account for a junction end that differs from germline.

A modified ARM-PCR protocol with three rounds of nested PCR amplified TCRbeta. TCRdb redid the calling of the multiplex PCR reads with MiXCR, one entry per CDR3 protein. The table records 200,000 to 250,000 distinct CDR3 sequences, around 70% of them present only once. This CDR3 contains 13 residues. The germline gives CDR1 DFQATT, CDR2 SNEGSKA (reference sequence). RNA was extracted from bulk tissue without any cell sorting. The V and J genes are TRBV20-1 and TRBJ2-7, with D possibly being TRBD2 (6 bases). Sequencing was done on a sample of lung tumor tissue. This clonotype originated in a man between 60 and 75 years old with non-small cell lung cancer. The CDR3 loop reads CSATGGGSYEQNF. CDR3 in DNA: TGCAGTGCTACCGGGGGAGGCTCCTACGAGCAGAACTTC.